A selection of T cell receptor beta chains follows, all from one sample in a study of shared clonotypes between healthy human individuals. Generated by immunoSEQ multiplex PCR, the TCRdb table keeps only in-frame clones and is missing some. The table records 2 million to 2.5 million clones, 80% to 95% of them present only once. The source material was naive CD4+ T cells from PBMCs. The receptors were gathered from a man aged 18 to 29 in good health. Some clones in this sample may be carry-over from other donors' samples. The conserved cysteine and the conserved F or W are not part of the CDR3 here.

J gene,V gene,CDR3 protein
TRBJ1-2,TRBV2,ASRSTGANYGYT
TRBJ1-2,TRBV27,ASSLFQDLLAGGYT
TRBJ2-7,TRBV9,ASSGDSAASNEQY
TRBJ2-7,TRBV7-3,ASSSSGASYEQY
TRBJ2-3,TRBV5-1,ASSLALGGTDTQY
TRBJ2-5,TRBV2,ASRRLETQY
TRBJ1-1,TRBV18,ASSLTPLPRHTEAF
TRBJ1-2,TRBV27,ASSLTGGYGYT
TRBJ2-1,TRBV7-2,ASSLAGTSGRNEQF
TRBJ1-4,TRBV6-5,ASSYSTAEKLF
TRBJ2-7,TRBV18,ASSPGTGSYEQY
TRBJ1-2,TRBV28,ASSPPFNYGYT
TRBJ1-2,TRBV30,AWRIRQPGNYGYT
TRBJ2-7,TRBV12-5,ASGLDHRFTGTYEQY
TRBJ2-5,TRBV11-3,ASSLMGPGQGTQY
TRBJ1-4,TRBV6-1,ASSELGGPTNEKLF
TRBJ2-7,TRBV18,ASSQGQGTYEQY
TRBJ2-2,TRBV29-1,SVGGGQTNTGELF
TRBJ2-5,TRBV7-9,ASSKLWGQETQY
TRBJ2-2,TRBV2,ASRTSGSVGELF
TRBJ2-3,TRBV14,ASSRDLASTDTQY
TRBJ1-1,TRBV7-2,ASSLSPGTEAF
TRBJ2-5,TRBV19,ASSIARGAETQY
TRBJ1-3,TRBV6-6,ASSPGRSSGNTIY
TRBJ1-2,TRBV6-5,ASSRRGDYGYT
TRBJ1-5,TRBV28,ASSPGGSNQPQH
TRBJ2-3,TRBV18,ASSYSGGTDTQY
TRBJ1-1,TRBV5-8,ASSPDLGTEAF
TRBJ2-7,TRBV28,ASSLGTVGPYEQY
TRBJ1-1,TRBV28,AVGGGQLEAF
TRBJ2-2,TRBV19,ASRKPGQKTGELF
TRBJ2-7,TRBV5-1,ASSLGLAGLDYEQY
TRBJ2-2,TRBV20-1,SAPGLRELF
TRBJ2-1,TRBV6-1,ASSPPGGSYNEQF
TRBJ1-2,TRBV7-9,ASSPQMADRVYT
TRBJ1-4,TRBV25-1,ASQSDGTGGEKLF
TRBJ2-7,TRBV7-3,ASSSGAGSYEQY
TRBJ2-2,TRBV7-3,ASSLYPELGGRELF
TRBJ2-7,TRBV4-1,ASSQWPGLGYEQY
TRBJ1-4,TRBV5-4,ASSLDRGTEKLF
TRBJ2-7,TRBV7-9,ASSLRTSGRHRLTYEQY
TRBJ2-7,TRBV7-2,ASSLWNTRSSPDEQY
TRBJ2-1,TRBV18,ASSPGTTGGHEQF
TRBJ1-2,TRBV28,ASIPGQGYGYT
TRBJ2-3,TRBV5-1,ASKYMGVGTDTQY
TRBJ1-2,TRBV19,ASSIGPPGVRHGYT
TRBJ2-7,TRBV18,ASSPGGPEYYEQY
TRBJ1-2,TRBV15,ATSRDRTAYGYT
TRBJ1-2,TRBV7-9,ASSPQLDRGGYT
TRBJ1-1,TRBV6-4,ASSRGQNTEAF
TRBJ2-7,TRBV20-1,SASDTYEQY
TRBJ2-7,TRBV11-1,ASSFTALGPYEQY
TRBJ2-7,TRBV27,ASSLGAGPRVYEQY